These 22 T cell receptor beta chains share one sample of origin, sequenced in a study of beta chain features in type 1 diabetes. Overall study results and limits: TCRB CDR3s from Type 1 diabetes patients were moderately but significantly shorter in all four CD4+ subsets.

Since all of the isolated RNA was reverse transcribed, expressed TCRB transcripts were what got sequenced. Assay: immunoSEQ multiplex PCR; the TCRdb copy retains only in-frame clones and omits some. This repertoire shows roughly 340,000 clones, roughly 12% found once; its top ten account for around 0.0099%. Antigens of these TCRs are unknown. The sample taken for sequencing was naive CD4+ T cells from blood. The receptors originated from a woman between 18 and 29 years old with type 1 diabetes.

The chain carries TRBV29-1 and TRBJ1-4; no clear D. This CDR3 is built from 14 residues. The V and J ends lost 4 bases and 7 bases respectively, with 16 bases between them. Germline CDR1 and CDR2: SQVTM and ANQGSEA. CDR3 protein: CSVVESSGGEKLFF. CDR3 nucleotide sequence: TGCAGCGTTGTGGAGTCCTCGGGAGGTGAAAAACTGTTTTTT.

This sequence joins TRBV7-9 and TRBJ2-3; 8 bases map to TRBD2. CDR1 and CDR2 (germline): SEHNR, FQNEAQ (reference sequence). The V segment lost 6 bases and the J segment 6 bases; nucleotides outside the gene matches: 5. This CDR3 is 13 amino acids long. The CDR3: CASSRSGVDTQYF. The CDR3 nucleotides read TGTGCCAGCAGTCGTAGCGGGGTCGATACGCAGTATTTT.

CDR3 in amino acids: CASRKGQGYEQYF. The DNA of the CDR3 is TGTGCCAGCAGAAAGGGACAGGGCTACGAGCAGTACTTC. The chain recombines TRBV2 with TRBJ2-7, with 9 bases identical to TRBD1. CDR3 size: 13 residues. V lost 6 bases to trimming and J lost 3 bases; unmatched junction nucleotides: 3. The germline CDR1 and CDR2 sequences are SNHLY and FYNNEI. Supplemented by reference TRBV2 and TRBJ2-7, the full variable domain reads EPEVTQTPSHQVTQMGQEVILRCVPISNHLYFYWYRQILGQKVEFLVSFYNNEISEKSEIFDDQFSVERPDGSNFTLKIRSTKLEDSAMYFCASRKGQGYEQYFGPGTRLTVT.

The chain carries TRBV5-6 and TRBJ2-2, with TRBD2 as a possible D gene (5 bases). The CDR3 is made up of 16 amino acids. Trimming removed 1 base from V and 5 bases from J, with 15 bases in between. Germline V gene lookup returns CDR1 SGHDT and CDR2 YYEEEE. The CDR3 nucleotides read TGTGCCAGCAGCTTGCTAAAGGGAGTGAAGACCGGGGAGCTGTTTTTT. Translated, it gives CASSLLKGVKTGELFF.

This chain uses TRBV27 with TRBJ2-5; the match to TRBD1 covers 7 bases. Trimming took 6 bases from V and 5 from J; bases not matched to a gene: 12. Germline CDR1 is MNHEY and CDR2 is SMNVEV (reference sequence). This CDR3 region has 15 residues. CDR3 protein: CASSLQGLSYETQYF. Written as DNA, the CDR3 is TGTGCCAGCAGCTTACAGGGGCTCTCTTACGAGACCCAGTACTTC.

This clone was counted between two and nine times. V gene TRBV5-4 combines with J gene TRBJ1-1, with unresolved D. V dropped 0 bases and J dropped 1 base, with 7 bases sitting between them. Germline CDR1 and CDR2: SGHNT and YYREEE (reference sequence). The CDR3 spans 14 residues. CDR3 protein: CASSLAVANTEAFF. The CDR3 DNA follows: TGTGCCAGCAGCTTGGCCGTGGCGAACACTGAAGCTTTCTTT.

CDR3 coding DNA: TGCGCCAGCAGCCAAGATTATTCGGGGGGCTACGAGCAGTACTTC. Protein product: CASSQDYSGGYEQYF. The chain is built from TRBV4-1 and TRBJ2-7; 7 positions match TRBD2. Germline V gives CDR1 MGHRA, CDR2 YSYEKL. The ends lost 0 bases at V and 3 bases at J; junction bases unmatched: 5. The CDR3 is made up of 15 amino acids.

This clone appeared a few times. The rearrangement uses TRBV6-5 and TRBJ2-3; 10 bases align to TRBD2. CDR1 is MNHEY, CDR2 SVGAGI, per germline. The CDR3 is made up of 15 amino acids. V lost 8 bases and J lost 2; bases outside the gene matches: 7. The CDR3 protein is CASASSGGPTDTQYF. In DNA, the CDR3 is TGTGCCAGCGCGAGTAGCGGGGGGCCCACAGATACGCAGTATTTT.

The chain recombines TRBV7-2 with TRBJ2-3, with 9 bases that match TRBD2. The V and J ends lost 6 bases and 5 bases, in that order; junction bases with no gene match: 15. The CDR3 spans 17 residues. CDR1 and CDR2 (germline): SGHTA, FQGNSA. CDR3 in DNA: TGTGCCAGCAGTCCCGAGCGGGGGGCCATAAAACAAGATACGCAGTATTTT. Amino acids: CASSPERGAIKQDTQYF. Full variable domain (missing parts from reference TRBV7-2 and TRBJ2-3): GAGVSQSPSNKVTEKGKDVELRCDPISGHTALYWYRQSLGQGLEFLIYFQGNSAPDKSGLPSDRFSAERTGGSVSTLTIQRTQQEDSAVYLCASSPERGAIKQDTQYFGPGTRLTVL.

This clone was detected only a few times. The rearrangement joins TRBV30 to TRBJ1-2, with D perhaps TRBD1 (5 bases). The V gene's germline CDR1 is GTSNPN and CDR2 SVGIG (reference sequence). The CDR3 has 12 amino acids. Trimming left V 7 bases short and J 4 bases short, with 13 bases between. In DNA, the CDR3 is TGTGCCTACGTAGGCGGGGGCTATGGCTACACCTTC. Its protein product is CAYVGGGYGYTF.

The chain combines TRBV4-3 with TRBJ2-5; 9 nucleotides line up with TRBD1. After removal of 4 bases from V and 5 bases from J, the junction contained 11 bases not matched to a gene. The CDR3 runs 16 residues. CDR1 LGHNA and CDR2 YSLEER come from the germline V gene. The chain's CDR3 is CASSRGGQGGQETQYF. As DNA, the CDR3 is TGCGCCAGCAGCCGGGGGGGACAGGGTGGTCAGGAGACCCAGTACTTC.

The chain uses TRBV5-1 and TRBJ1-2; D might be TRBD1 (6 bases). Germline values: CDR1 SGHRS, CDR2 YFSETQ. V lost 6 bases, J lost 7 bases, and 10 bases lay in between. The CDR3 runs 11 residues. The CDR3 reads CASKGGGGYTF. The CDR3 nucleotides are TGCGCCAGCAAGGGAGGGGGTGGCTACACCTTC.

This clone was seen only a few times. The genes are TRBV5-1 and TRBJ2-7, with 8 bases aligning to TRBD2. The V and J ends lost 3 bases and 3 bases, in that order; junction bases with no gene match: 8. The CDR3 totals 15 residues. Per germline, CDR1 SGHRS and CDR2 YFSETQ. The CDR3 loop is CASSYRAGVNYEQYF. DNA for the CDR3: TGCGCCAGCAGCTACCGAGCGGGAGTAAACTACGAGCAGTACTTC.

This clone was picked up a small number of times. The rearrangement uses TRBV11-2 and TRBJ2-7; TRBD1 agrees at 10 bases. The V gene end was trimmed by 3 bases and the J gene end by 3 bases; junction bases not matched to a gene: 5. Germline loops: CDR1 SGHAT, CDR2 FQNNGV. The CDR3 runs to 15 residues. CDR3 in amino acids: CASSFLDRGYYEQYF. The CDR3, as DNA: TGTGCCAGCAGCTTCCTGGACAGGGGGTACTACGAGCAGTACTTC.

This chain joins TRBV29-1 and TRBJ2-6, with 7 bases that match TRBD1. The junction had 4 bases not matched to a gene; V was cut back by 6 bases and J by 2 bases. The germline V gene encodes CDR1 SQVTM and CDR2 ANQGSEA. The length of the CDR3 is 14 residues. The CDR3 sequence: CSVRQGTGANVLTF. The CDR3 DNA reads as TGCAGCGTCCGACAGGGAACTGGGGCCAACGTCCTGACTTTC.

This clone was found a few times. A read error may produce the germline difference seen at one junction end. The V gene is TRBV5-6, the J gene TRBJ2-5, with TRBD1 matching 10 bases. This CDR3 has 12 residues. Germline CDR1 is SGHDT and CDR2 is YYEEEE. The DNA for the CDR3 is TGTGCCAGCAGCCCCGGGACAGGGGTACCCGACTTC. Translated: CASSPGTGVPDF.

The V call is TRBV29-1, the J call TRBJ1-1; maybe TRBD1 (5 bases). This CDR3 has 12 residues. Germline V CDR1 and CDR2: SQVTM, ANQGSEA. Trimming removed 4 bases from V and 3 bases from J, with 9 bases in between. This CDR3 is CSVGSRDTEAFF. CDR3 in DNA: TGCAGCGTTGGGTCCAGGGACACTGAAGCTTTCTTT.

The table lists this clone with a few counts. The rearrangement links TRBV4-3 to TRBJ2-7, with 8 bases fitting TRBD2. Per the germline V gene, CDR1 is LGHNA and CDR2 is YSLEER. This CDR3 is built from 17 residues. V gave up 1 base and J gave up 1 base; unmatched junction bases: 9. The CDR3 nucleotides are TGCGCCAGCAGCCAAGGACACCTCGGCGGGGGGTCCTACGAGCAGTACTTC. Its protein is CASSQGHLGGGSYEQYF.

This chain connects TRBV5-1 to TRBJ2-1; 10 positions match TRBD2. The V gene's germline CDR1 is SGHRS and CDR2 YFSETQ. The CDR3 spans 15 residues. Trimming removed 3 bases from V and 6 bases from J; junction bases left unmatched: 6. The DNA of the CDR3 is TGCGCCAGCAGCTGGGGAGCGGGGGGGTTCAATGAGCAGTTCTTC. It translates to CASSWGAGGFNEQFF. Full variable domain (rest looked up from reference TRBV5-1 and TRBJ2-1): KAGVTQTPRYLIKTRGQQVTLSCSPISGHRSVSWYQQTPGQGLQFLFEYFSETQRNKGNFPGRFSGRQFSNSRSEMNVSTLELGDSALYLCASSWGAGGFNEQFFGPGTRLTVL.

This chain links TRBV9 with TRBJ2-1; TRBD2 agrees at 9 bases. CDR1 and CDR2 from the germline V gene are SGDLS and YYNGEE. V shed 1 base and J 4 bases; nucleotides not matched to a gene: 3. CDR3 length: 15 residues. In nucleotides, the CDR3 is TGTGCCAGCAGCGTATACGCGGGAGGGTACAATGAGCAGTTCTTC. Its protein product is CASSVYAGGYNEQFF.

This sequence joins TRBV4-3 and TRBJ1-4; TRBD1 agrees at 9 bases. The germline gives CDR1 LGHNA, CDR2 YSLEER. V lost 4 bases and J lost 2; bases outside the gene matches: 5. The CDR3 consists of 16 residues. The CDR3 spells CASSRGQGWTNEKLFF. CDR3 nucleotide sequence: TGCGCCAGCAGCCGCGGACAGGGGTGGACTAATGAAAAACTGTTTTTT.

The V call is TRBV15, the J call TRBJ2-5, with 7 bases identical to TRBD1. CDR1 and CDR2 from the germline V gene are LNHNV and YYDKDF (reference sequence). CDR3 length: 15 amino acids. V was pared by 2 bases and J by 1 base, with 4 bases of the junction left unmatched. CDR3 sequence reads: CATSRQGQSQETQYF. CDR3 bases: TGTGCCACCAGCAGACAGGGACAGTCCCAAGAGACCCAGTACTTC.